The present T cell receptor (beta chain) was sequenced within a study of cytomegalovirus exposure and HLA in healthy donors. PCR amplification relied on 60 Vbeta primers (plus 13 Jbeta primers). The assay was immunoSEQ multiplex PCR, and TCRdb's table has in-frame clones only and misses some. Here the sample spans around 150,000 clones, 82% being singletons. This clone has just one count. What it recognizes is unknown. The CDR3 is 12 residues long. Trimming took off 5 bases at V and 6 bases at J, with 8 bases between the two ends. Germline V lookup: CDR1 SGDLS, CDR2 YYNGEE. Study-level results: Per a prior analysis, the majority of TCR beta V segments were productive roughly 90% or roughly 30% of the time. Available immune exposure information covered CMV serostatus only.

The chain has TRBV9 and TRBJ2-2, with D unresolved. The sequence was obtained from a girl aged 2 to 9 in good health and CMV-seropositive. The specimen was PBMCs. The DNA of the CDR3 is TGTGCCAGCAGGGTACTATCCGGGGAGCTGTTTTTT. Its protein product is CASRVLSGELFF.